This passage covers 15 T cell receptor beta chains from one sample sequenced in a study of T cell changes during pregnancy in multiple sclerosis. TCRdb's copy holds only in-frame clones and misses some; the assay was immunoSEQ multiplex PCR. This table has some 100,000 clones, approximately 91% appearing once. The sequences come from peripheral blood, collected in the second trimester of pregnancy. The origin of the receptors is a female donor with multiple sclerosis, enrolled in a pregnancy study.

The chain links TRBV6-1 to TRBJ1-1; weak D call: TRBD1 (6 bases). The CDR3 runs 12 residues. The germline gives CDR1 MNHNS, CDR2 SASEGT. Trimming left V 6 bases short and J 11 bases short, with 16 bases between. For the CDR3, the DNA is TGTGCCAGCAGAATCCAGGGGCCACTGGCTTTCTTT. Its protein is CASRIQGPLAFF.

V is TRBV14 and J is TRBJ2-3, with 7 bases that match TRBD2. The germline V gene has CDR1 SGHDN and CDR2 FVKESK. The CDR3 has 16 residues. The junction had 7 bases not matched to a gene; V was cut back by 0 bases and J by 4 bases. CDR3 region: CASSQDWTSVSDTQYF. In DNA form, the CDR3 reads TGTGCCAGCAGCCAAGATTGGACTAGTGTGTCAGATACGCAGTATTTT.

The chain is built from TRBV5-1 and TRBJ2-7; D might be TRBD2 (6 bases). Trimming took off 0 bases at V and 1 base at J, with 11 bases between the two ends. This CDR3 is built from 15 residues. The germline gives CDR1 SGHRS, CDR2 YFSETQ. Written as DNA, the CDR3 is TGCGCCAGCAGCTTGGAGGGGACTCGATCCTACGAGCAGTACTTC. This gives the protein CASSLEGTRSYEQYF.

The V call is TRBV27, the J call TRBJ2-1, with TRBD2 identical over 13 bases. The CDR3 covers 16 residues. The junction had 6 bases not matched to a gene; V was cut back by 1 base and J by 9 bases. Germline V gene data show CDR1 as MNHEY and CDR2 as SMNVEV (reference sequence). The CDR3 nucleotides are TGTGCCAGCAGTTTATTAGGGACTAGCGGGATCGGTGAGCAGTTCTTC. As protein: CASSLLGTSGIGEQFF.

V gene TRBV27 combines with J gene TRBJ2-7; 8 positions agree with TRBD1. The CDR3 spans 14 residues. From germline, CDR1 is MNHEY and CDR2 SMNVEV (reference sequence). The V and J ends lost 6 bases and 4 bases, in that order; junction bases with no gene match: 8. In DNA form, the CDR3 reads TGTGCCAGCAGAGAAGCCCGACAGGGGTACGAGCAGTACTTC. This translates into CASREARQGYEQYF.

In its sample, this clone was seen once. The chain employs TRBV19 and TRBJ2-3, with D hard to call. This CDR3 spans 14 amino acids. CDR1 LNHDA and CDR2 SQIVND come from the germline V gene (reference sequence). Trimming pared 5 bases from V and 0 bases from J, leaving 9 bases between. CDR3 sequence: CASSVSSSTDTQYF. In DNA, the CDR3 is TGTGCCAGTAGTGTATCGAGTAGCACAGATACGCAGTATTTT.

In this sample, this clone turned up a few times. The chain has TRBV20-1 and TRBJ1-1; 7 bases map to TRBD1. The CDR3 runs 10 residues. CDR1 is DFQATT, CDR2 SNEGSKA, per germline (reference sequence). The J segment lost 8 bases and the V segment lost 8 bases, leaving 5 bases of the junction unmatched. CDR3 bases: TGCAGTCCCCCACAGGGGGAAGCTTTCTTT. Translated: CSPPQGEAFF.

This clone appeared a single time. This chain joins TRBV6-6 and TRBJ2-7, with D perhaps TRBD1 (6 bases). Germline-derived CDR1 and CDR2 are MNHNY and SVGAGI (reference sequence). The V end lost 5 bases, the J end lost 1 base, and 9 bases lay between the germline ends. The CDR3 contains 13 residues. CDR3 DNA: TGTGCCAGCAGTCGACAGGTTTCCTACGAGCAGTACTTC. It encodes CASSRQVSYEQYF.

V and J are TRBV5-1 and TRBJ2-2; tentative D call: TRBD2 (6 bases). This CDR3 region has 15 residues. Germline CDR1 reads SGHRS; CDR2 reads YFSETQ. The V end was cut by 2 bases, the J end by 6 bases, with 14 bases between. The CDR3 nucleotides read TGCGCCAGCAGCTTTTGGGGGGACCTCGCCGGGGAGCTGTTTTTT. Encoded protein: CASSFWGDLAGELFF.

The J gene is TRBJ2-3, the V gene TRBV10-3, with D possibly TRBD2 on 6 matching bases. Germline V gives CDR1 ENHRY, CDR2 SYGVKD. Deletions cut 11 bases from V and 1 base from J, with 25 bases between. This CDR3 has 17 residues. CDR3 nucleotide sequence: TGTGCCGGGAGACCGGGAGAGGGTGGCGTAGGCACAGATACGCAGTATTTT. This encodes CAGRPGEGGVGTDTQYF.

The V and J genes are TRBV5-1 and TRBJ1-3; 9 positions agree with TRBD1. The CDR3 extends over 16 amino acids. The V gene end was trimmed by 4 bases and the J gene end by 2 bases; junction bases not matched to a gene: 7. The germline CDR1 and CDR2 sequences are SGHRS and YFSETQ. The CDR3 region is CASSLTGGITGNTIYF. The CDR3, as DNA: TGCGCCAGCAGCCTAACAGGGGGCATAACTGGAAACACCATATATTTT.

The J gene is TRBJ2-1, the V gene TRBV27; 7 bases fit TRBD2. The V segment lost 1 base and the J segment 4 bases; nucleotides outside the gene matches: 10. The CDR3 contains 17 residues. The V gene's germline CDR1 is MNHEY and CDR2 SMNVEV (reference sequence). Here the CDR3 DNA reads TGTGCCAGCAGTTTATTCCTAGCGGACTATGAGTACAATGAGCAGTTCTTC. It yields the protein CASSLFLADYEYNEQFF.

The chain couples TRBV19 to TRBJ2-1; possible D gene TRBD1, 5 bases. This CDR3 spans 14 amino acids. V gave up 3 bases and J gave up 8 bases, with 14 bases separating them. Germline V gene data show CDR1 as LNHDA and CDR2 as SQIVND (reference sequence). Written as DNA, the CDR3 is TGTGCCAGTAGTATTACAGGACAATCGGATGAGCAGTTCTTC. Translating gives CASSITGQSDEQFF.

V gene TRBV19 combines with J gene TRBJ1-4; 9 nucleotides agree with TRBD1. This CDR3 has 16 amino acids. Germline values: CDR1 LNHDA, CDR2 SQIVND (reference sequence). J gave up 2 bases and V 4 bases, and 5 bases lay outside the gene matches. CDR3 bases: TGTGCCAGTAGTAGTCGGGACAGGGCTACTAATGAAAAACTGTTTTTT. Protein product: CASSSRDRATNEKLFF.

The genes are TRBV5-1 and TRBJ2-1, with a tentative D call TRBD2 (5 bases). The length of the CDR3 is 15 residues. Germline lookup yields CDR1 SGHRS and CDR2 YFSETQ. V gave up 5 bases and J gave up 4 bases, with 16 bases separating them. This CDR3 is CASSWTGSVYNEQFF. CDR3 DNA sequence: TGCGCCAGCAGTTGGACTGGCTCGGTGTACAATGAGCAGTTCTTC.